Given below is one T cell receptor beta chain in context. The sample originates from a study of blood T cell repertoires in COVID-19. Study summary: The cDNA or gDNA used as material had been derived from T cells, B-cell-depleted T cells, or PBMCs.

Generated by immunoSEQ multiplex PCR, the TCRdb table keeps only in-frame clones and is missing some. The sample shows 200,000 to 250,000 clones, around 83% of them seen only once. The CDR3 covers 16 residues. Trimming took 0 bases from V and 4 from J; bases not matched to a gene: 4. Germline CDR1 and CDR2: LGHDT and YNNKEL (reference sequence). The specimen sequenced was peripheral blood. The gene calls are TRBV3-1 (or the pseudogene TRBV3-2) and TRBJ2-7; TRBD2 aligns across 12 bases. This clonotype was obtained from a woman between 40 and 55 years old who had recovered from COVID-19. The CDR3: CASSQDLAGGQYEQYF. CDR3 bases: TGTGCCAGCAGCCAAGATCTAGCGGGGGGGCAATACGAGCAGTACTTC.